The 15 T cell receptor beta chains listed next were all sequenced from one sample in a study of cytomegalovirus exposure and HLA in healthy donors. This PCR relied on a set of 60 Vbeta primers and 13 Jbeta primers. Generated by immunoSEQ multiplex PCR, the TCRdb table keeps only in-frame clones and is missing some. The sample shows under 200,000 clones, 75% to 90% of them seen only once. Specimen: PBMCs. The receptor set was obtained from a woman aged 25 to 45 in good health and CMV-seronegative.

The chain is built from TRBV27 and TRBJ2-1; D uncertain. This CDR3 is built from 16 residues. Trimming removed 5 bases from V and 0 bases from J, with 14 bases in between. The V gene's germline CDR1 is MNHEY and CDR2 SMNVEV (reference sequence). The CDR3 bases are TGTGCCAGCAGTACCCTGGCGGCTTCCTCCTACAATGAGCAGTTCTTC. Its protein is CASSTLAASSYNEQFF.

V usage is TRBV5-4 and J usage is TRBJ2-2; TRBD1 might be the D (5 bases). Germline CDR1 is SGHNT and CDR2 is YYREEE (reference sequence). This CDR3 is 13 amino acids long. Trimming cost V 0 bases and J 5 bases, with 5 bases left between them. The CDR3 sequence is CASSLGQTGELFF. Written as DNA, the CDR3 is TGTGCCAGCAGCTTGGGACAGACCGGGGAGCTGTTTTTT.

V is TRBV6-6 and J is TRBJ1-2; tentatively, D is TRBD1 (5 bases). This CDR3 region has 14 residues. The V end lost 5 bases, the J end lost 7 bases, and 17 bases lay between the germline ends. Germline values: CDR1 MNHNY, CDR2 SVGAGI (reference sequence). The chain's CDR3 is CASSVGGELGGYTF. The CDR3 DNA reads as TGTGCCAGCAGTGTGGGGGGGGAGTTAGGTGGCTACACCTTC.

The chain employs TRBV7-8 and TRBJ1-2; TRBD1 is a possible D gene (5 bases). This CDR3 comprises 14 residues. Germline CDR1 is SGHVS and CDR2 is FQNEAQ. V dropped 5 bases and J dropped 3 bases, with 13 bases sitting between them. The CDR3 loop is CASSQQVVDYGYTF. The CDR3 DNA reads as TGTGCCAGCAGCCAACAGGTTGTGGACTATGGCTACACCTTC.

The chain carries TRBV29-1 and TRBJ2-5; 10 nucleotides align to TRBD2. With V trimmed by 6 bases and J by 6 bases, 7 bases remained unmatched. CDR1 is SQVTM, CDR2 ANQGSEA, per germline. The CDR3 consists of 13 residues. CDR3 in amino acids: CSVASGGVQTQYF. The CDR3 DNA is TGCAGCGTAGCTAGCGGGGGCGTGCAGACCCAGTACTTC.

The chain couples TRBV18 to TRBJ2-3, with 7 bases aligning to TRBD1. Unmatched junction bases numbered 10, after V lost 6 bases and J lost 4 bases. The CDR3 is 15 residues long. Germline assignment: CDR1 KGHSH and CDR2 LQKENI. The CDR3 reads CASSEGTAYPDTQYF. The CDR3 DNA reads TGTGCCAGCTCGGAAGGGACAGCGTACCCAGATACGCAGTATTTT.

The chain has TRBV5-4 and TRBJ1-4; 12 nucleotides agree with TRBD1. CDR1 is SGHNT and CDR2 is YYREEE in the germline V gene (reference sequence). The V and J ends lost 4 bases and 11 bases, in that order; junction bases with no gene match: 9. CDR3 size: 15 residues. The CDR3 nucleotides read TGTGCCAGCAGCCCGGCGGGACAGGGGGCGAATAAACTGTTTTTT. Protein sequence: CASSPAGQGANKLFF.

The gene calls are TRBV28 and TRBJ1-1; D is undetermined. Germline V gene lookup returns CDR1 MDHEN and CDR2 SYDVKM. This CDR3 is built from 9 residues. The germline V and J ends were trimmed by 9 bases and 10 bases, with 9 bases remaining between them. The CDR3 nucleotides read TGTGCCAGTGGGCGGGGAGCTTTCTTT. It codes for CASGRGAFF.

This clone was found once. This chain links TRBV18 with TRBJ1-1, with D unresolved. V gave up 3 bases and J gave up 6 bases, with 8 bases separating them. Per germline, CDR1 KGHSH and CDR2 LQKENI. The CDR3 runs to 12 residues. The CDR3: CASSPVSPEAFF. CDR3 coding DNA: TGTGCCAGCTCACCGGTGAGCCCTGAAGCTTTCTTT.

This chain joins TRBV11-3 and TRBJ2-3; D is undetermined. The V end was cut by 5 bases, the J end by 10 bases, with 13 bases between. The germline V gene has CDR1 SGHNT and CDR2 YENEEA. The CDR3 totals 12 residues. CDR3 sequence (DNA): TGTGCCAGCAGCCCCCCCAGAGGATCGCAGTATTTT. Protein product: CASSPPRGSQYF.

The rearrangement uses TRBV15 and TRBJ1-4; 7 bases agree with TRBD1. Trimming at V came to 5 bases and at J to 6 bases, leaving 9 bases not matched to a gene. This CDR3 spans 15 amino acids. Germline CDR1 LNHNV, CDR2 YYDKDF (reference sequence). The CDR3, as DNA: TGTGCCACCAGCGGCTCGGGACAGAATGATGAAAAACTGTTTTTT. Translating it yields CATSGSGQNDEKLFF.

This clone was recorded only once. The chain joins TRBV12-5 to TRBJ2-3; a possible D gene is TRBD2 (6 bases). There are 17 residues in the CDR3. Germline CDR1 and CDR2: LGHNT and FRNRAP. The V end was cut by 3 bases, the J end by 1 base, with 17 bases between. In nucleotides, the CDR3 is TGTGCTAGTGGTTTCACGGGGGATTCAAGGGGCACAGATACGCAGTATTTT. This encodes CASGFTGDSRGTDTQYF.

The gene calls are TRBV10-1 and TRBJ2-2; D possibly corresponds to TRBD1 (5 bases). The CDR3 is 14 residues long. V shed 0 bases and J shed 6 bases, with 8 bases lying between them. The germline V gene has CDR1 WNHNN and CDR2 SYGVQD (reference sequence). The CDR3 protein is CASSESQGAGELFF. CDR3 sequence (DNA): TGCGCCAGCAGTGAGTCACAAGGGGCCGGGGAGCTGTTTTTT.

The J gene is TRBJ2-7, the V gene TRBV7-9; 7 nucleotides agree with TRBD2. The J segment lost 1 base and the V segment lost 5 bases, leaving 5 bases of the junction unmatched. The germline V gene has CDR1 SEHNR and CDR2 FQNEAQ (reference sequence). The CDR3 spans 14 residues. The CDR3 bases are TGTGCCAGCAGCACTGTGGGGGGGTCCTACGAGCAGTACTTC. It codes for CASSTVGGSYEQYF.

This clone was detected only once. V usage is TRBV30 and J usage is TRBJ2-7, with D possibly being TRBD2 (6 bases). Germline V gene data show CDR1 as GTSNPN and CDR2 as SVGIG (reference sequence). V lost 2 bases, J lost 5 bases, and 10 bases lay in between. This CDR3 is 12 amino acids long. CDR3 DNA: TGTGCCTGGAGTCGGGGGATCCACGAGCAGTACTTC. Amino acids: CAWSRGIHEQYF.